These 13 T cell receptor beta chains share one sample of origin, sequenced in a study of shared clonotypes between healthy human individuals. Sequencing was performed with immunoSEQ multiplex PCR; in TCRdb, only in-frame clones are kept and a portion is missing. Of 300,000 or so clones in the sample, about 74% were seen once. Material: memory CD4+ T cells sorted from blood. The subset denotes: CD45RA-negative fraction. These receptor sequences come from a man aged 30 to 45 in good health.

The J gene is TRBJ1-1, the V gene TRBV10-1; no reliable D call. CDR3 length equals 14 residues. The germline V gene has CDR1 WNHNN and CDR2 SYGVQD (reference sequence). With 4 bases removed from V and 5 bases from J, the gap between germline ends came to 14 bases. CDR3 sequence: CASSGHPYGTEAFF. The CDR3 DNA is TGCGCCAGCAGTGGGCACCCCTACGGGACTGAAGCTTTCTTT.

A word on this clone: This sample includes further DNA sequences coding for the same CDR3. The V gene is TRBV5-4, the J gene TRBJ1-1; D remains unclear. Germline lookup yields CDR1 SGHNT and CDR2 YYREEE (reference sequence). This CDR3 is built from 11 residues. The V end lost 5 bases, the J end lost 2 bases, and 4 bases lay between the germline ends. The DNA of the CDR3 is TGTGCCAGCAGTCTAAACACTGAAGCTTTCTTT. Protein: CASSLNTEAFF. The full variable domain, with the rest looked up from reference TRBV5-4 and TRBJ1-1, is ETGVTQSPTHLIKTRGQQVTLRCSSQSGHNTVSWYQQALGQGPQFIFQYYREEENGRGNFPPRFSGLQFPNYSSELNVNALELDDSALYLCASSLNTEAFFGQGTRLTVV.

On this clone itself: The identical CDR3 is also encoded by other nucleotide sequences in the sample. The chain combines TRBV30 with TRBJ2-3; no definite D call. V was cut by 0 bases and J by 6 bases, with 10 bases left in between. The CDR3 is 13 residues long. From germline, CDR1 is GTSNPN and CDR2 SVGIG (reference sequence). The CDR3 is CAWSVRRGDTQYF. CDR3 coding DNA: TGTGCCTGGAGTGTACGGAGAGGTGATACGCAGTATTTT.

In this sample, this clone turned up a few times. V usage is TRBV29-1 and J usage is TRBJ2-1; 10 bases are a match to TRBD1. The CDR3 sequence is 16 residues long. CDR1 and CDR2 from the germline V gene are SQVTM and ANQGSEA. J was trimmed by 3 bases and V by 7 bases; bases with no gene match: 12. CDR3 nucleotides: TGCAGCGCGTCACCCTACGGGACAGGGGACTACAATGAGCAGTTCTTC. Translation gives CSASPYGTGDYNEQFF.

The rearrangement links TRBV5-4 to TRBJ2-7; D is unresolved. The germline CDR1 and CDR2 sequences are SGHNT and YYREEE (reference sequence). V gave up 7 bases and J gave up 0 bases, with 11 bases separating them. The CDR3 has 13 amino acids. The CDR3 sequence is CASEGSGSYEQYF. The DNA for the CDR3 is TGTGCCAGCGAAGGATCAGGCTCCTACGAGCAGTACTTC.

The chain is built from TRBV7-2 and TRBJ2-5, with D uncertain. The CDR3 consists of 13 residues. Germline values: CDR1 SGHTA, CDR2 FQGNSA. Trimming took off 0 bases at V and 5 bases at J, with 7 bases between the two ends. CDR3 protein: CASSLAATETQYF. The CDR3 bases are TGTGCCAGCAGCTTAGCCGCTACGGAGACCCAGTACTTC.

The V and J genes are TRBV7-6 and TRBJ2-5; 9 nucleotides line up with TRBD1. This CDR3 contains 12 residues. CDR1 is SGHVS and CDR2 is FNYEAQ in the germline V gene. V shed 5 bases, J shed 7 bases, and the junction held 2 bases outside the gene matches. The CDR3: CASSGQGWTQYF. Written as DNA, the CDR3 is TGTGCCAGCAGCGGACAGGGGTGGACCCAGTACTTC.

A remark on this clone: Additional DNA sequences in this sample encode the identical CDR3. The chain combines TRBV9 with TRBJ2-1; 9 bases align to TRBD2. Trimming took 0 bases from V and 4 from J; bases not matched to a gene: 2. This CDR3 is built from 15 residues. The germline V gene encodes CDR1 SGDLS and CDR2 YYNGEE. CDR3 DNA: TGTGCCAGCAGCGTAGAGGGACTAGCATACAATGAGCAGTTCTTC. The encoded protein is CASSVEGLAYNEQFF.

This clone occurred many times. This chain joins TRBV14 and TRBJ2-3; 9 bases fit TRBD2. CDR1 and CDR2 from the germline V gene are SGHDN and FVKESK. This CDR3 is built from 15 residues. The V gene end was trimmed by 0 bases and the J gene end by 9 bases; junction bases not matched to a gene: 7. The CDR3 DNA sequence: TGTGCCAGCAGCCAAGATGGGGCGGGAGGGCCGACGCAGTATTTT. It is translated as CASSQDGAGGPTQYF.

V gene TRBV28 combines with J gene TRBJ2-1; weak D call: TRBD1 (5 bases). In germline, CDR1 is MDHEN, CDR2 SYDVKM. CDR3 length equals 14 residues. The V and J ends lost 3 bases and 6 bases respectively, with 12 bases between them. This chain's CDR3 is CASSFLGEPNEQFF. In nucleotides, the CDR3 is TGTGCCAGCAGTTTTTTAGGGGAACCCAATGAGCAGTTCTTC. Variable domain in full (rest from reference TRBV28 and TRBJ2-1): DVKVTQSSRYLVKRTGEKVFLECVQDMDHENMFWYRQDPGLGLRLIYFSYDVKMKEKGDIPEGYSVSREKKERFSLILESASTNQTSMYLCASSFLGEPNEQFFGPGTRLTVL.

The chain combines TRBV6-4 with TRBJ2-1, with D perhaps TRBD2 (6 bases). With 4 bases removed from V and 10 bases from J, the gap between germline ends came to 23 bases. This CDR3 has 16 residues. Germline V gives CDR1 MRHNA, CDR2 SNTAGT. CDR3 loop: CASSVGGSSATGEQFF. The CDR3 DNA reads TGTGCCAGCAGTGTTGGAGGGAGCTCCGCAACGGGGGAGCAGTTCTTC.

This clone was picked up a small number of times. CDR3 bases: TGTGCCAGCAGTGGGGAGGCCCGCAATGAGCAGTTCTTC. It encodes CASSGEARNEQFF. The V and J genes are TRBV2 and TRBJ2-1, with D possibly TRBD2 on 6 matching bases. Trimming pared 4 bases from V and 6 bases from J, leaving 10 bases between. In germline, CDR1 is SNHLY, CDR2 FYNNEI. This CDR3 contains 13 residues.

V gene TRBV6-1 combines with J gene TRBJ2-3; D call uncertain. This CDR3 region has 14 residues. Looked up from germline, CDR1 is MNHNS and CDR2 is SASEGT. The V end was cut by 3 bases, the J end by 4 bases, with 11 bases between. As DNA, the CDR3 is TGTGCCAGCAGTGAGAGTTCTAGGCCAGATACGCAGTATTTT. Protein sequence: CASSESSRPDTQYF.